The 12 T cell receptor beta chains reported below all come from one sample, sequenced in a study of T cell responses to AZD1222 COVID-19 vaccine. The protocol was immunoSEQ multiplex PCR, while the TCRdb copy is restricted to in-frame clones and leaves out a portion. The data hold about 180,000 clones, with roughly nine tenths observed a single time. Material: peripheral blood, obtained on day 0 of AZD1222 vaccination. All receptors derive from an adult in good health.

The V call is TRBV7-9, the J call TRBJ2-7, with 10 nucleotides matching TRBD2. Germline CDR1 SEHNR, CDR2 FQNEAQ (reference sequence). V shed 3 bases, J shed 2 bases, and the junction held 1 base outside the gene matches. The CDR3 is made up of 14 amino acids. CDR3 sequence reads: CASSFTSGAYEQYV. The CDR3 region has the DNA TGTGCCAGCAGCTTCACTAGCGGGGCCTACGAGCAGTACGTC.

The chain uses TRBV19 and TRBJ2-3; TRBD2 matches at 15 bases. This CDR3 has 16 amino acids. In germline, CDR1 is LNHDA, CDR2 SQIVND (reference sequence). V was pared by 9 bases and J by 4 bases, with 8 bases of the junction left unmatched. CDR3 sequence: CASRRGLAGGPDTQYF. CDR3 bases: TGTGCCAGCAGGAGGGGACTAGCGGGAGGCCCAGATACGCAGTATTTT.

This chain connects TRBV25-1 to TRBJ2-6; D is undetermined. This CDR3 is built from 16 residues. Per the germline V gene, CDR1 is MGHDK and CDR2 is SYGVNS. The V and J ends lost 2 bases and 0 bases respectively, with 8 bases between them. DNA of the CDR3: TGTGCCAGCAGTGAAGGTCGGACCTCTGGGGCCAACGTCCTGACTTTC. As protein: CASSEGRTSGANVLTF.

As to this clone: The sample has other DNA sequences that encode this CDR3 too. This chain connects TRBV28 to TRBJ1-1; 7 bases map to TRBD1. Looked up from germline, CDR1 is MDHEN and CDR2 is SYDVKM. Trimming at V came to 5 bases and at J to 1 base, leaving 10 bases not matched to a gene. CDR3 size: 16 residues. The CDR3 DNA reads TGTGCCAGCAGTCCGCACAGGGGCCCAGGGAACACTGAAGCTTTCTTT. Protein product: CASSPHRGPGNTEAFF.

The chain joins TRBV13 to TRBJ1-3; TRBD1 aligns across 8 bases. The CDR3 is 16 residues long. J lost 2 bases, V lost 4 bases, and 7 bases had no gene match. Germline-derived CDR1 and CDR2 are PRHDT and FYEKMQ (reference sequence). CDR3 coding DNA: TGTGCCAGCAGCTCGAGACGGACAGGGACTGGAAACACCATATATTTT. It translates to CASSSRRTGTGNTIYF. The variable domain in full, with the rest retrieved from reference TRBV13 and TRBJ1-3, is AAGVIQSPRHLIKEKRETATLKCYPIPRHDTVYWYQQGPGQDPQFLISFYEKMQSDKGSIPDRFSAQQFSDYHSELNMSSLELGDSALYFCASSSRRTGTGNTIYFGEGSWLTVV.

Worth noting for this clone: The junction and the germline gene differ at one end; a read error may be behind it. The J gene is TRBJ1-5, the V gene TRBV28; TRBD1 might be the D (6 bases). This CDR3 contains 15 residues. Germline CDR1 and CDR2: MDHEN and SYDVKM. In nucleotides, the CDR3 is TGTGCCAGCACTTTACAGGGAGCTAGCAATCAGCCCCAGCATTTT. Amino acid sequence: CASTLQGASNQPQHF.

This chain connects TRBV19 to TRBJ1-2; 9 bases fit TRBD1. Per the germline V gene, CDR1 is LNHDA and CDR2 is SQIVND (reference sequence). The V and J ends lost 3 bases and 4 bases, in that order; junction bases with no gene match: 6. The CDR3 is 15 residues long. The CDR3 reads CASSIGQGFPYGYTF. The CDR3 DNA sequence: TGTGCCAGTAGTATTGGACAGGGGTTTCCCTATGGCTACACCTTC.

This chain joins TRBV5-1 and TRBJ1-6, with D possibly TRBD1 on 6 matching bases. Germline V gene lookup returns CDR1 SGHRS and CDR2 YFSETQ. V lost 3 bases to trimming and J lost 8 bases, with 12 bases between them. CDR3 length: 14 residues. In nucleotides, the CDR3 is TGCGCCAGCAGCTATACAGGGACGGATTCACCCCTCCACTTT. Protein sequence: CASSYTGTDSPLHF.

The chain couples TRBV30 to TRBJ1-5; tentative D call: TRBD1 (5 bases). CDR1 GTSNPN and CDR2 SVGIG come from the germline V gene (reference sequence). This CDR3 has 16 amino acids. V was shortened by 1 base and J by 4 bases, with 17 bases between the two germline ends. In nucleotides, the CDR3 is TGTGCCTGGAGTGGTAGTCGGGAGACAGCAAATCAGCCCCAGCATTTT. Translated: CAWSGSRETANQPQHF.

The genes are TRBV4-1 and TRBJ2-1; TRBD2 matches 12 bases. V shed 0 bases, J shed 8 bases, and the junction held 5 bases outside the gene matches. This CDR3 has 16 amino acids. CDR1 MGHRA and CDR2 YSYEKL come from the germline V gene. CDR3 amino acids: CASSQETSGRPDEQFF. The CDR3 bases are TGCGCCAGCAGCCAAGAGACTAGCGGGAGACCCGATGAGCAGTTCTTC.

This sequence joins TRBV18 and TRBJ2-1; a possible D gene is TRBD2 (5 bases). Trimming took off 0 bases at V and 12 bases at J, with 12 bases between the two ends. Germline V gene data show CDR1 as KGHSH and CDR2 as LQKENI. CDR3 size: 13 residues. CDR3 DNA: TGTGCCAGCTCACCACCGGCGACTATCGGGCAGTTCTTC. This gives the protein CASSPPATIGQFF.

Here the CDR3 reads CAWSPGGARNQPQHF. CDR3 sequence (DNA): TGTGCCTGGAGTCCAGGGGGCGCAAGGAATCAGCCCCAGCATTTT. J is TRBJ1-5 and V is TRBV30; 8 nucleotides match TRBD1. Trimming at V came to 2 bases and at J to 4 bases, leaving 7 bases not matched to a gene. The V gene's germline CDR1 is GTSNPN and CDR2 SVGIG (reference sequence). The CDR3 is 15 amino acids. Complete variable domain (other parts from reference TRBV30 and TRBJ1-5): SQTIHQWPATLVQPVGSPLSLECTVEGTSNPNLYWYRQAAGRGLQLLFYSVGIGQISSEVPQNLSASRPQDRQFILSSKKLLLSDSGFYLCAWSPGGARNQPQHFGDGTRLSIL.